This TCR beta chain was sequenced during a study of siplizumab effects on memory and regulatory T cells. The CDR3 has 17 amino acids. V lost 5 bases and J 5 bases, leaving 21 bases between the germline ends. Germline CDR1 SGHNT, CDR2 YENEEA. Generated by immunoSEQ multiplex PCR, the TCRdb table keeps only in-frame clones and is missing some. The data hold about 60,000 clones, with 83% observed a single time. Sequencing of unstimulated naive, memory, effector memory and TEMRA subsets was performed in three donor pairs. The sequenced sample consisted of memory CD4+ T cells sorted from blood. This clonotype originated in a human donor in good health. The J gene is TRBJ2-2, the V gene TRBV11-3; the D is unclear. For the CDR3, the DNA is TGTGCCAGCAGCCTCAACGACGGTCTTAAGAAGACCGGGGAGCTGTTTTTT. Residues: CASSLNDGLKKTGELFF.